Listed below are T cell receptor beta chains from one sample, sequenced in a study of T-cell reconstitution after alpha-beta-depleted transplantation in children. Each CDR3 protein is one row after TCRdb ran MiXCR on the PCR reads. The sample lists about 72,000 distinct CDR3 sequences; around 6.6% were seen once. This specimen consisted of PBMCs from the stem cell graft donor, obtained from the stem cell graft. The receptors stem from a human donor who donated a stem cell graft to a child with acute lymphoblastic leukemia. The conserved cysteine and the conserved F or W are not part of the CDR3 here. The order of the fields is CDR3 protein, clone size, J gene, V gene. Only part of the rows carry a size: once, few, many, or a class if the clone is expanded.

ASTAKSTGSYEQY	.	TRBJ2-7	TRBV11-2
ASSSPGLAGEGHYNEQF	many	TRBJ2-1	TRBV28
ASSSSLGKGTEAF	many	TRBJ1-1	TRBV7-2
ASSKGQSYEQY	many	TRBJ2-7	TRBV7-3
ASTSGSVETQY	.	TRBJ2-5	TRBV5-4
ATSRGGTAYGYT	.	TRBJ1-2	TRBV15
ASIKTSKETQY	many	TRBJ2-5	TRBV2
SAQSPGQGDEKLF	many	TRBJ1-4	TRBV20-1
ASRLLAEETQY	many	TRBJ2-5	TRBV6-5
ASSLVSLSYEQY	.	TRBJ2-7	TRBV27
ASSLNYEQY	many	TRBJ2-7	TRBV7-2
ASRPSQGPRTTAT	many	TRBJ1-2	TRBV7-9
ASNRGQNEKLF	many	TRBJ1-4	TRBV10-3
ASSRQGTTEAF	many	TRBJ1-1	TRBV19
ASWGGTSGYNEQF	few	TRBJ2-1	TRBV6-5
ASGLQPNTEAF	many	TRBJ1-1	TRBV28
ASSKRSYGYT	few	TRBJ1-2	TRBV21-1
AISEPGQGNPEAF	.	TRBJ1-1	TRBV10-3
ASSLAGGLAGGRGTDTQY	.	TRBJ2-3	TRBV5-1
ASSPQQGGGTEAF	few	TRBJ1-1	TRBV18
ASSSRDWSFVWT	many	TRBJ1-2	TRBV5-1
ASSPLRDYYNEQF	.	TRBJ2-1	TRBV18
ASSLQGTVSREAF	few	TRBJ1-1	TRBV12-3/TRBV12-4
AFSLARTARNMNTEAF	.	TRBJ1-1	TRBV12-3/TRBV12-4